This TCR beta chain was captured by sequencing in a study of blood T cell repertoires in COVID-19. Overall study: Sites across the United States, Italy and Spain contributed samples from acute and convalescent COVID-19.

Germline CDR1 reads ENHRY; CDR2 reads SYGVKD. This CDR3 has 15 residues. With 0 bases removed from V and 6 bases from J, the gap between germline ends came to 12 bases. This clone was seen once. Authors' processing steps: Amplification of reference gene primers was used by the study to estimate nucleated cell counts. Measured with immunoSEQ multiplex PCR; TCRdb has only the in-frame clones, and not every one. That table is the source of V, J and clone size, and D and trimming were worked out from the DNA. The data contain some 94,000 clones, roughly 72% of them singletons. The sequenced sample was peripheral blood. This chain uses TRBV10-3 with TRBJ2-1; the D gene is possibly TRBD1 (6 bases). This receptor was obtained from a woman aged 60-75 years in a cohort sampled during active or convalescent COVID-19. DNA for the CDR3: TGTGCCATCAGTGAGTCAAGACAGGACACCAATGAGCAGTTCTTC. Residues: CAISESRQDTNEQFF.